This T cell receptor (beta chain) was profiled in a study of neoadjuvant anti-PD-1 for oral cavity cancer. Across the whole study: Nivolumab at 3 mg/kg was mostly given biweekly, three to four doses, pre-surgery. Non-progressing patients received a fourth nivolumab dose near day 43, then surgery on days 50-56.

The trim removed 9 bases at V and 7 bases at J, leaving 13 bases unmatched. This CDR3 has 15 residues. Germline-derived CDR1 and CDR2 are SGHRS and YFSETQ. The protocol was immunoSEQ multiplex PCR, while the TCRdb copy is restricted to in-frame clones and leaves out a portion. This sample has roughly 67,000 clones; about four fifths occur once, and the top ten carry nearly 3.5%. The receptor was isolated from a person aged 35 to 85 with oral cavity squamous cell carcinoma. The material was PBMCs, obtained before nivolumab (anti-PD-1) treatment. The chain employs TRBV5-1 and TRBJ2-7; 13 nucleotides line up with TRBD2. Here the CDR3 reads CATAPTSGRAWEQYF. The CDR3 nucleotides are TGCGCCACCGCACCCACTAGCGGGAGGGCTTGGGAGCAGTACTTC.